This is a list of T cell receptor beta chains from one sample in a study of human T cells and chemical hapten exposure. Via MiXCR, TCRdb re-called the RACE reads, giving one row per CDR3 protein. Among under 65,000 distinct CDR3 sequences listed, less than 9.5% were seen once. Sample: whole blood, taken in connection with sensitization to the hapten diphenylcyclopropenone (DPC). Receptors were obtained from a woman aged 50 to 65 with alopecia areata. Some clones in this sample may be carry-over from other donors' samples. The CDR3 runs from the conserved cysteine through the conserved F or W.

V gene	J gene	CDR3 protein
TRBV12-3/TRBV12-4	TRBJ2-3	CASTSVSPTDTQYF
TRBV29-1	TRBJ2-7	CSVRAGTYEQYF
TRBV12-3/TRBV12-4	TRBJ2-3	CASSLEDTSADTQYF
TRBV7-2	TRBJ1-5	CASSFKGVDQPQHF
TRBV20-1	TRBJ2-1	CSAGQGLGDNEQFF
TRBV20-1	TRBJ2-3	CSATYPSGLAAPVSTDTQYF
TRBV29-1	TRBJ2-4	CSVDTSKNIQYF
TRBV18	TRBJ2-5	CASSAIAGEETQYF
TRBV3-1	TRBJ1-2	CASSQDIVLRGRSGYTF
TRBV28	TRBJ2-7	CASSPGLAYYEQYF
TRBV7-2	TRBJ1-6	CASSPRPLQGSSPLHF
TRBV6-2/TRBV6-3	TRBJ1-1	CASRTGVPEAFF
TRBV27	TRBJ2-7	CASRERTGRYEQYF
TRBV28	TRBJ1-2	CASGPINYGYTF
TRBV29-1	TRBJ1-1	CSVNDRATEAFF
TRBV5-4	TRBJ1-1	CASSRTGNTEAFF
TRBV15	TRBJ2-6	CATSRRSSGANVLTF
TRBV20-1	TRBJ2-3	CSAEKLTDTQYF
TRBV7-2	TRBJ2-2	CASSFLLQGDTGELFF
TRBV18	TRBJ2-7	CASSPLKDSEQYF
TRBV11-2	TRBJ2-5	CASSLAPGQAETQYF
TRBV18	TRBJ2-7	CASSPVTGGNYEQYF
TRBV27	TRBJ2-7	CASSFGSSVYEQYF
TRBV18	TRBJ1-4	CASSESRNEKLFF
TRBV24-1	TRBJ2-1	CATSDPGGPGQSYNEQFF
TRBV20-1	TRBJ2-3	CSARQDRTDTQYF